This T cell receptor (beta chain) stems from a study of cytomegalovirus exposure and HLA in healthy donors. Findings of the study overall: A link between a missense DCLRE1C variant and TCR beta V- and J-gene trimming emerged from a later analysis. Usually a TCR sequence was rare, but some public TCRs were found in many donors. Later analysis found that TCR beta chains associated with HLA were more clonally expanded than other, equally common chains.

The PCR ran on 60 Vbeta and 13 Jbeta primers. Profiled with immunoSEQ multiplex PCR; TCRdb holds only in-frame clones, not every one. The sample consists of more than 85,000 clones, roughly a tenth of them appearing once. A few counts support this clone. Its antigen is still unknown. Sequenced: PBMCs. This receptor was taken from a man over 45 in good health and CMV-seropositive.

CDR3 sequence: CASSLPQAGVQFF. CDR3 DNA sequence: TGTGCCAGCAGTTTACCCCAGGCGGGAGTGCAGTTCTTC. This chain joins TRBV27 and TRBJ2-1, with TRBD2 matching 7 bases. This CDR3 spans 13 amino acids. J was trimmed by 12 bases and V by 2 bases; bases with no gene match: 7. Germline lookup yields CDR1 MNHEY and CDR2 SMNVEV (reference sequence).